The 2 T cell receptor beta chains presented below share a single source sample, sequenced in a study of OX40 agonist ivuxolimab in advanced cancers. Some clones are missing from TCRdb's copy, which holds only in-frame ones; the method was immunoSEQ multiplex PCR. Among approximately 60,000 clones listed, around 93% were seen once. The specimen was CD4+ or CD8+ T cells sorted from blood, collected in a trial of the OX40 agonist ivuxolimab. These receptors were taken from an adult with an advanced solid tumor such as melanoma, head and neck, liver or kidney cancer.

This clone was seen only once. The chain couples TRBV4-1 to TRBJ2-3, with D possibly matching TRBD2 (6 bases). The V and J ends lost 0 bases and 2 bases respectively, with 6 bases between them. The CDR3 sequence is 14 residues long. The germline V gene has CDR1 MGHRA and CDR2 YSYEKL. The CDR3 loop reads CASSQEGLTDTQYF. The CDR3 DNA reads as TGCGCCAGCAGCCAAGAGGGACTCACAGATACGCAGTATTTT.

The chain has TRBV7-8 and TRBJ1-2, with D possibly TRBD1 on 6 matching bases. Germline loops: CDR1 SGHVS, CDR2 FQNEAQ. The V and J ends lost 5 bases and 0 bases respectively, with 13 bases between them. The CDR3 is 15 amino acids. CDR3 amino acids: CASSLRTESNYGYTF. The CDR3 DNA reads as TGTGCCAGCAGCCTACGGACAGAGTCTAACTATGGCTACACCTTC.